Following are 28 T cell receptor beta chains from one sample sequenced in a study of prognosis after radiotherapy for stage I lung cancer. Two-round multiplex PCR amplified TCR beta CDR3 from genomic DNA. Gene-specific TRBV and TRBJ primers were used in PCR round one. TCRdb independently ran MiXCR on the multiplex PCR reads; one entry per CDR3 protein. The sample gives 20,000 or so distinct CDR3 sequences, about 26% of which show up once; roughly 22% is in the top ten. The sample was PBMCs, taken before or after stereotactic body radiation therapy (not recorded which). These receptors were obtained from a donor older than 45 with non-small cell lung cancer.

On this clonotype itself: One end of the junction is discordant with germline, which a read error may explain. J is TRBJ2-5 and V is TRBV6-1; the match to TRBD2 covers 7 bases. The tail of the sequence fits TRBJ2-1 better, so the J call may be wrong. Germline V CDR1 and CDR2: MNHNS, SASEGT. This CDR3 comprises 16 residues. The CDR3 nucleotides are TGTGCCAGCAGCGGAAGCGGGGCGACCTCCTACAATGATCAGTTCTTC. Its translation is CASSGSGATSYNDQFF.

Relative to its sample, this clonotype is medium-sized. The V gene is TRBV6-1, the J gene TRBJ1-3; D unresolved. There are 13 residues in the CDR3. Germline assignment: CDR1 MNHNS and CDR2 SASEGT. Trimming shortened V by 6 bases and J by 0 bases, and 6 bases separated the two germline ends. The CDR3 region is CASRINSGNTIYF. CDR3 nucleotide sequence: TGTGCCAGCAGAATTAACTCTGGAAACACCATATATTTT.

There are a few counts of this clonotype. The rearrangement joins TRBV5-6 to TRBJ1-1, with D perhaps TRBD1 (5 bases). This CDR3 region has 17 residues. From germline, CDR1 is SGHDT and CDR2 YYEEEE. V was clipped by 4 bases and J by 4 bases, with 23 bases between them. The CDR3 sequence: CASSPTIILQGPTEAFF. CDR3 DNA sequence: TGTGCCAGCAGCCCCACTATAATCCTGCAGGGCCCCACTGAAGCTTTCTTT. Full variable domain (missing parts from reference TRBV5-6 and TRBJ1-1): DAGVTQSPTHLIKTRGQQVTLRCSPKSGHDTVSWYQQALGQGPQFIFQYYEEEERQRGNFPDRFSGHQFPNYSSELNVNALLLGDSALYLCASSPTIILQGPTEAFFGQGTRLTVV.

This clonotype was seen repeatedly, ten times or more. A much larger clonotype is one base distant, so this may be a read error. The chain uses TRBV6-4 and TRBJ2-1, with 8 bases identical to TRBD2. This CDR3 has 16 residues. Germline V gene lookup returns CDR1 MRHNA and CDR2 SNTAGT. Unmatched junction bases numbered 5, after V lost 4 bases and J lost 0 bases. In nucleotides, the CDR3 is TGTGCCAGCAGTGGCTCGGGAGGGCACTCCTACAATGAGCAGTTCTTC. Translated: CASSGSGGHSYNEQFF.

In its sample, this clonotype was seen many times. The J gene is TRBJ2-3, the V gene TRBV9; no firm D call. With 4 bases removed from V and 0 bases from J, the gap between germline ends came to 15 bases. This CDR3 is 16 amino acids long. Germline values: CDR1 SGDLS, CDR2 YYNGEE. The CDR3 nucleotides read TGTGCCAGCAGCCCCGCCTTGGCGCCTAGCACAGATACGCAGTATTTT. As protein: CASSPALAPSTDTQYF. Supplemented by reference TRBV9 and TRBJ2-3, the full variable domain reads DSGVTQTPKHLITATGQRVTLRCSPRSGDLSVYWYQQSLDQGLQFLIQYYNGEERAKGNILERFSAQQFPDLHSELNLSSLELGDSALYFCASSPALAPSTDTQYFGPGTRLTVL.

V usage is TRBV24-1 and J usage is TRBJ2-7, with D unclear. CDR3 length: 14 residues. V shed 9 bases and J shed 0 bases, with 14 bases lying between them. Germline CDR1 KGHDR, CDR2 SFDVKD. CDR3 nucleotide sequence: TGTGCCACCCAGCACGTTTCCGTCTCCTACGAGCAGTACTTC. Its protein is CATQHVSVSYEQYF.

The V and J genes are TRBV30 and TRBJ2-7; 7 positions agree with TRBD1. J lost 4 bases, V lost 5 bases, and 2 bases had no gene match. Germline CDR1 GTSNPN, CDR2 SVGIG (reference sequence). This CDR3 contains 11 residues. DNA for the CDR3: TGTGCCTGGGGGACAGAATACGAGCAGTACTTC. As protein: CAWGTEYEQYF.

Worth noting for this clonotype: The conserved closing phenylalanine or tryptophan is absent in this CDR3, likely reflecting a read error. The genes are TRBV11-2 and TRBJ2-3; no clear D. Germline V gives CDR1 SGHAT, CDR2 FQNNGV. The length of the CDR3 is 14 residues. The V gene lost 6 bases and the J gene lost 2 bases, with 12 bases spanning the gap. CDR3 sequence: CASSLTKPTDTQYS. The CDR3 nucleotides are TGTGCCAGCAGTTTGACCAAGCCCACAGATACGCAGTATTCT.

In this sample, this clonotype is medium-sized (0.01 to 0.1%). The chain links TRBV6-5 to TRBJ2-7; 9 nucleotides line up with TRBD1. Germline V gene data show CDR1 as MNHEY and CDR2 as SVGAGI. The CDR3 runs 15 residues. V trimming: 0 bases; J trimming: 6 bases; junction bases outside the gene matches: 6. The CDR3 nucleotides read TGTGCCAGCAGTTACTCGGGGGTGACAGGGGGCGAGCAGTACTTC. It encodes CASSYSGVTGGEQYF.

In its sample, this clonotype ranks as medium-sized (0.01 to 0.1%). CDR3 coding DNA: TGTGCCAGCAGGTTCATAAGGGGCACAGATACGCAGTATTTT. Its protein is CASRFIRGTDTQYF. The chain employs TRBV6-5 and TRBJ2-3, with D unresolved. CDR3 length equals 14 residues. With 6 bases removed from V and 1 base from J, the gap between germline ends came to 11 bases. The V gene's germline CDR1 is MNHEY and CDR2 SVGAGI.

This clonotype was picked up many times. The chain has TRBV7-9 and TRBJ2-7; 11 bases are a match to TRBD2. CDR3 length: 20 residues. The V gene's germline CDR1 is SEHNR and CDR2 FQNEAQ (reference sequence). V shed 5 bases, J shed 0 bases, and the junction held 18 bases outside the gene matches. CDR3 bases: TGTGCCAGCAGCAATAGGCAGCCGGGACTAGCGGTGTCTAGCTCCTACGAGCAGTACTTC. Translated, it gives CASSNRQPGLAVSSSYEQYF.

This clonotype was seen a single time. The rearrangement joins TRBV6-4 to TRBJ2-1, with TRBD2 matching 11 bases. Germline V lookup: CDR1 MRHNA, CDR2 SNTAGT. This CDR3 is 16 amino acids long. The V and J ends lost 3 bases and 9 bases, in that order; junction bases with no gene match: 10. This CDR3 is CASSETVTSGSTEQFF. DNA for the CDR3: TGTGCCAGCAGTGAAACCGTTACTAGCGGGAGTACTGAGCAGTTCTTC.

This clonotype was seen ten or more times. A junction boundary mismatches the germline segment, possibly from a read error. V and J are TRBV20-1 and TRBJ1-5; D possibly corresponds to TRBD1 (5 bases). The CDR3 covers 16 residues. Looked up from germline, CDR1 is DFQATT and CDR2 is SNEGSKA (reference sequence). This chain's CDR3 is CSARDWDEYSNQPRHF. Written as DNA, the CDR3 is TGCAGTGCTAGAGATTGGGACGAGTATAGCAATCAGCCCCGGCATTTT.

Comments on this clonotype: With a much larger clone just one base away, this may be a read error. The chain links TRBV30 to TRBJ2-5; D not resolved. The germline CDR1 and CDR2 sequences are GTSNPN and SVGIG (reference sequence). The length of the CDR3 is 11 residues. V shed 2 bases and J shed 7 bases, with 8 bases lying between them. As DNA, the CDR3 is TGTGCCTGGAGTTCCCGAGGGACCCAGTACTTC. Its protein product is CAWSSRGTQYF.

The sample holds many counts of this clonotype. The rearrangement uses TRBV6-1 and TRBJ1-1, with D unresolved. CDR1 MNHNS and CDR2 SASEGT come from the germline V gene. V lost 5 bases, J lost 10 bases, and 17 bases lay in between. This CDR3 comprises 13 residues. The CDR3 DNA reads as TGTGCCAGCAGTCGAATAGGTGACAATCGAGCTTTCTTT. Its protein product is CASSRIGDNRAFF.

This clonotype was detected many times. The gene calls are TRBV4-2 and TRBJ2-2; TRBD2 might be the D (6 bases). Trimming pared 1 base from V and 0 bases from J, leaving 6 bases between. The CDR3 runs 15 residues. Germline CDR1 LGHNA, CDR2 YNFKEQ. CDR3 DNA: TGTGCCAGCAGCCAAGGCGGGACGAACACCGGGGAGCTGTTTTTT. Its translation: CASSQGGTNTGELFF.

The V and J genes are TRBV28 and TRBJ1-1, with D perhaps matching TRBD1 (6 bases). The CDR3 consists of 11 residues. Germline CDR1 reads MDHEN; CDR2 reads SYDVKM. V lost 9 bases and J lost 7, with 12 bases in between. The CDR3 sequence is CASLSRGEAFF. The CDR3 DNA reads TGTGCCAGTTTAAGCAGGGGTGAAGCTTTCTTT.

The table lists this clonotype with many counts. The V and J genes are TRBV7-2 and TRBJ2-5, with D unresolved. This CDR3 has 12 residues. Germline values: CDR1 SGHTA, CDR2 FQGNSA. Trimming removed 1 base at V and 4 bases at J, with 4 bases between. CDR3 sequence (DNA): TGTGCCAGCAGCTTAGGAACAGAGACCCAGTACTTC. It yields the protein CASSLGTETQYF.

This clonotype was seen ten or more times. The chain uses TRBV20-1 and TRBJ2-3; D may be TRBD1 or TRBD2 (6 bases each). The CDR3 runs 14 residues. Germline lookup yields CDR1 DFQATT and CDR2 SNEGSKA (reference sequence). V was clipped by 2 bases and J by 2 bases, with 11 bases between them. Written as DNA, the CDR3 is TGCAGTGCTAGACCCAGGGGACTCACAGATACGCAGTATTTT. Its translation: CSARPRGLTDTQYF.

This clonotype is medium-sized (0.01 to 0.1%) in the sample. The chain uses TRBV5-1 and TRBJ2-1; TRBD2 matches 7 bases. The V gene end was trimmed by 0 bases and the J gene end by 4 bases; junction bases not matched to a gene: 13. There are 18 residues in the CDR3. Germline V gene sequence: CDR1 SGHRS, CDR2 YFSETQ. The CDR3 region is CASSLVEPGGRGYNEQFF. In DNA form, the CDR3 reads TGCGCCAGCAGCTTGGTGGAACCGGGAGGCCGGGGATACAATGAGCAGTTCTTC. The full variable domain, its missing parts supplied by reference TRBV5-1 and TRBJ2-1, is KAGVTQTPRYLIKTRGQQVTLSCSPISGHRSVSWYQQTPGQGLQFLFEYFSETQRNKGNFPGRFSGRQFSNSRSEMNVSTLELGDSALYLCASSLVEPGGRGYNEQFFGPGTRLTVL.

The V and J genes are TRBV2 and TRBJ1-3; D perhaps matches TRBD1 (5 bases). The CDR3 covers 14 residues. V dropped 9 bases and J dropped 0 bases, with 12 bases sitting between them. CDR1 is SNHLY, CDR2 FYNNEI, per germline. CDR3 nucleotides: TGTGCCAGACACCCAGGGCACTCTGGAAACACCATATATTTT. Amino acid sequence: CARHPGHSGNTIYF.

This clonotype was seen at least ten times. The chain joins TRBV7-9 to TRBJ1-6; 9 nucleotides align to TRBD1. Germline V CDR1 and CDR2: SEHNR, FQNEAQ (reference sequence). Trimming took 5 bases from V and 10 from J; bases not matched to a gene: 6. CDR3 size: 14 residues. The CDR3 loop reads CASSQTGGVSPLHF. DNA for the CDR3: TGTGCCAGCAGCCAAACAGGGGGCGTCTCACCCCTCCACTTT.

This clonotype is deemed medium-sized (0.01 to 0.1%). V gene TRBV12-3 or TRBV12-4 combines with J gene TRBJ1-6, with 7 bases that match TRBD1. After removal of 6 bases from V and 13 bases from J, the junction contained 15 bases not matched to a gene. The CDR3 totals 15 residues. The CDR3, as DNA: TGTGCCAGCAGCCCAAGGACAGGCTCCTTGGGGCCCCTCCACTTT. Translating gives CASSPRTGSLGPLHF.

In its sample, this clonotype is medium-sized. The chain couples TRBV12-3 or TRBV12-4 to TRBJ2-3; 10 positions match TRBD2. This CDR3 has 14 residues. The ends lost 6 bases at V and 5 bases at J; junction bases unmatched: 5. CDR3 residues: CASSSLAGVDTQYF. The CDR3 DNA follows: TGTGCCAGCAGCTCGCTAGCGGGAGTAGATACGCAGTATTTT.

This clonotype was found many times. The rearrangement links TRBV28 to TRBJ2-7, with TRBD2 as a possible D gene (5 bases). Between the trimmed V and J ends, which lost 5 bases and 5 bases, there was a span of 13 bases. Germline V gives CDR1 MDHEN, CDR2 SYDVKM. This CDR3 is 13 amino acids long. CDR3 DNA sequence: TGTGCCAGCAGTACAAGGAGGTTCAACGAGCAGTACTTC. Its protein product is CASSTRRFNEQYF.

With regard to this clonotype: A much larger clone differs from this one at a single base, so this may be a read error. The V and J genes are TRBV10-2 and TRBJ2-5; the D gene is possibly TRBD2 (6 bases). V lost 9 bases and J 5 bases, leaving 13 bases between the germline ends. The CDR3 is made up of 12 amino acids. Germline lookup yields CDR1 WSHSY and CDR2 SAAADI. The chain's CDR3 is CASIGSRETQYF. DNA for the CDR3: TGCGCCAGTATCGGGAGTAGGGAGACCCAGTACTTC.

Of note for this clonotype: A far larger clone is a single base away, which makes a read error likely. The chain uses TRBV7-9 and TRBJ2-1; unclear D gene. The CDR3 is made up of 14 amino acids. V was cut by 2 bases and J by 8 bases, with 13 bases left in between. CDR1 is SEHNR, CDR2 FQNEAQ, per germline (reference sequence). The CDR3: CASSLLGCTDEQFF. For the CDR3, the DNA is TGTGCCAGCAGCTTACTTGGGTGTACAGATGAGCAGTTCTTC.

This clonotype was seen at least ten times. The chain is built from TRBV5-5 and TRBJ2-3; 8 nucleotides align to TRBD1. CDR3 size: 15 residues. V shed 5 bases and J 0 bases; nucleotides not matched to a gene: 5. Germline CDR1 is SGHKS and CDR2 is YYEKEE (reference sequence). The CDR3 DNA is TGTGCCAGCAGGCGGGACAGGCCAAGCACAGATACGCAGTATTTT. Protein product: CASRRDRPSTDTQYF.